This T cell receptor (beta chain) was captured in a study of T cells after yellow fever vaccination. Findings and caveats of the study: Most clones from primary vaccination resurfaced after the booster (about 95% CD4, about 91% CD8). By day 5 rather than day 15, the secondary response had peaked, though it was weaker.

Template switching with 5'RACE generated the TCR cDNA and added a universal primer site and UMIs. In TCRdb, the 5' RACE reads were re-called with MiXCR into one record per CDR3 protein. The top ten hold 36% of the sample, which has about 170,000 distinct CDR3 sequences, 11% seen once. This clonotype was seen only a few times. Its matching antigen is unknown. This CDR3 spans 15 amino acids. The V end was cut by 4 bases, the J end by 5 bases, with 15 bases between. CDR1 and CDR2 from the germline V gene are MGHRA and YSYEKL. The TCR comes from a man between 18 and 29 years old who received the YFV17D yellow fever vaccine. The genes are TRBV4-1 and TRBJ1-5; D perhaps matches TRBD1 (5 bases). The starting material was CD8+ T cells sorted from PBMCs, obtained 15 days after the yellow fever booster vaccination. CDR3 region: CASSLNGGVYQPQHF. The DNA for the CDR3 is TGCGCCAGCAGCCTAAATGGAGGGGTTTATCAGCCCCAGCATTTT.